These 24 T cell receptor beta chains were all obtained from the same sample, sequenced in a study of PD-1 blockade in mismatch repair-deficient tumors. The time point here: approximately ten-day in vitro stimulation with candidate neoantigen peptide 3. Libraries were prepared by immunoSEQ multiplex PCR; TCRdb keeps only in-frame clonotypes and omits some of them. The repertoire holds 10,000 or so clones, with about 90% as singletons. Their antigens remain unidentified. The sequencing here drew on cells cultured in vitro, taken from a patient treated with pembrolizumab. These receptors all stem from an adult with mismatch repair-deficient cancer.

This clone was counted a single time. The chain links TRBV6-5 to TRBJ2-1; TRBD1 might be the D (6 bases). The CDR3 sequence is 14 residues long. The V gene lost 6 bases and the J gene lost 1 base, with 10 bases spanning the gap. From germline, CDR1 is MNHEY and CDR2 SVGAGI. The CDR3 region is CASRADRSYNEQFF. The CDR3 nucleotides are TGTGCCAGCAGAGCCGACAGGTCCTACAATGAGCAGTTCTTC.

This sequence joins TRBV20-1 and TRBJ2-1, with D perhaps TRBD2 (5 bases). This CDR3 region has 11 residues. The germline V gene has CDR1 DFQATT and CDR2 SNEGSKA (reference sequence). Trimming cost V 1 base and J 7 bases, with 5 bases left between them. CDR3 coding DNA: TGCAGTGCTAGAGGCGGGAATGAGCAGTTCTTC. Its translation is CSARGGNEQFF.

V usage is TRBV30 and J usage is TRBJ2-3, with TRBD2 matching 10 bases. The CDR3 is made up of 15 amino acids. Germline CDR1 reads GTSNPN; CDR2 reads SVGIG (reference sequence). With 4 bases clipped from V and 4 bases from J, the junction kept 8 bases outside the gene matches. The CDR3, as DNA: TGTGCCTGGATAGCTAGCGGGAGATTCGCAGATACGCAGTATTTT. It specifies CAWIASGRFADTQYF.

CDR3 nucleotides: TGCGCCAGCAGCTGGGGGGAACAAGAGACCCAGTACTTC. It codes for CASSWGEQETQYF. The V gene is TRBV5-1, the J gene TRBJ2-5, with a weak D call TRBD2 (6 bases). The germline CDR1 and CDR2 sequences are SGHRS and YFSETQ. The V end was cut by 3 bases, the J end by 2 bases, with 8 bases between. This CDR3 spans 13 amino acids.

This chain links TRBV11-2 with TRBJ2-5; D is possibly TRBD2 (5 bases). The CDR3 spans 13 residues. Looked up from germline, CDR1 is SGHAT and CDR2 is FQNNGV. The V and J ends lost 5 bases and 1 base respectively, with 8 bases between them. The CDR3 is CASSPGSQETQYF. CDR3 bases: TGTGCCAGCAGCCCTGGGAGCCAAGAGACCCAGTACTTC.

The chain carries TRBV5-5 and TRBJ1-5; 7 bases are a match to TRBD1. Trimming removed 0 bases from V and 1 base from J; junction bases left unmatched: 7. Germline V gene sequence: CDR1 SGHKS, CDR2 YYEKEE (reference sequence). The CDR3 contains 17 residues. CDR3 sequence reads: CASSLVFQGGSNQPQHF. CDR3 in DNA: TGTGCCAGCAGCTTGGTGTTTCAGGGGGGAAGCAATCAGCCCCAGCATTTT.

The chain's CDR3 is CASSLVATAGNTIYF. CDR3 in DNA: TGCGCCAGCAGCTTGGTGGCAACAGCTGGAAACACCATATATTTT. V gene TRBV5-1 combines with J gene TRBJ1-3; the D is unclear. Germline V gene sequence: CDR1 SGHRS, CDR2 YFSETQ. The CDR3 sequence is 15 residues long. V lost 0 bases and J lost 2, with 9 bases in between.

The rearrangement joins TRBV5-1 to TRBJ1-2, with D maybe TRBD1 (5 bases). Germline V CDR1 and CDR2: SGHRS, YFSETQ. The ends were cut back, 0 bases at V and 7 bases at J, with 10 bases in the middle. There are 13 residues in the CDR3. The CDR3 region is CASSLDGAFGYTF. The CDR3 nucleotides are TGCGCCAGCAGCTTGGATGGGGCGTTTGGCTACACCTTC. Based on the CDR3 plus reference TRBV5-1 and TRBJ1-2, the full variable domain is KAGVTQTPRYLIKTRGQQVTLSCSPISGHRSVSWYQQTPGQGLQFLFEYFSETQRNKGNFPGRFSGRQFSNSRSEMNVSTLELGDSALYLCASSLDGAFGYTFGSGTRLTVV.

This chain links TRBV27 with TRBJ1-1, with TRBD1 matching 7 bases. CDR3 length: 15 amino acids. CDR1 and CDR2 from the germline V gene are MNHEY and SMNVEV (reference sequence). V lost 4 bases to trimming and J lost 0 bases; unmatched junction nucleotides: 5. CDR3 sequence: CASSSHQGVNTEAFF. CDR3 bases: TGTGCCAGCAGTTCCCACCAGGGGGTGAACACTGAAGCTTTCTTT.

CDR3: CSVGVSGTEQFF. Written as DNA, the CDR3 is TGCAGCGTGGGGGTCTCGGGGACTGAGCAGTTCTTC. The chain couples TRBV29-1 to TRBJ2-1; D might be TRBD1 or TRBD2, each matching 5 bases. Germline CDR1 and CDR2: SQVTM and ANQGSEA. CDR3 length: 12 residues. V was shortened by 6 bases and J by 9 bases, with 15 bases between the two germline ends.

Here the CDR3 reads CASSRTEYGYTF. Here the CDR3 DNA reads TGTGCCAGCAGCCGGACAGAGTATGGCTACACCTTC. V usage is TRBV13 and J usage is TRBJ1-2; possible D gene TRBD1, 6 bases. This CDR3 spans 12 amino acids. V shed 5 bases and J shed 5 bases, with 9 bases lying between them. Germline assignment: CDR1 PRHDT and CDR2 FYEKMQ (reference sequence).

This clone was observed once. The chain uses TRBV6-5 and TRBJ2-7, with 7 nucleotides matching TRBD1. Germline loops: CDR1 MNHEY, CDR2 SVGAGI. Unmatched junction bases numbered 10, after V lost 4 bases and J lost 4 bases. This CDR3 is built from 15 residues. The CDR3 here is CASSSDRVPPYEQYF. Here the CDR3 DNA reads TGTGCCAGCAGTTCCGACAGGGTTCCCCCTTACGAGCAGTACTTC.

This rearrangement joins TRBV5-6 to TRBJ2-7; TRBD2 agrees at 11 bases. CDR3 length equals 16 residues. The V gene's germline CDR1 is SGHDT and CDR2 YYEEEE. Unmatched junction bases numbered 8, after V lost 3 bases and J lost 3 bases. The CDR3 spells CASSWRPGTSGYEQYF. The CDR3 nucleotides are TGTGCCAGCAGCTGGCGCCCCGGGACTAGCGGCTACGAGCAGTACTTC.

CDR3 nucleotides: TGTGCCAGTAGTCCGAATCTAGCGGGGGAGCAGTTCTTC. As protein: CASSPNLAGEQFF. The rearrangement joins TRBV19 to TRBJ2-1, with 9 bases identical to TRBD2. The V and J ends lost 5 bases and 10 bases, in that order; junction bases with no gene match: 6. The germline V gene encodes CDR1 LNHDA and CDR2 SQIVND (reference sequence). CDR3 length: 13 residues.

CDR3 region: CASRYSGTVKAYGYTF. CDR3 DNA sequence: TGTGCCAGCAGATACTCCGGGACGGTCAAAGCCTATGGCTACACCTTC. The gene calls are TRBV27 and TRBJ1-2, with D perhaps TRBD1 (5 bases). Germline V gene sequence: CDR1 MNHEY, CDR2 SMNVEV (reference sequence). The CDR3 totals 16 residues. V was pared by 6 bases and J by 4 bases, with 21 bases between.

To note about this clone: The junction departs from the called germline gene at one end, perhaps through a read error. The J gene is TRBJ2-4, the V gene TRBV6-1; possibly TRBD1 or TRBD2 for D (6 bases each). There are 13 residues in the CDR3. Germline loops: CDR1 MNHNS, CDR2 SASEGT. CDR3: CASSELPGAQGIF. CDR3 sequence (DNA): TGTGCCAGCAGTGAATTACCGGGGGCGCAGGGCATTTTC.

The chain employs TRBV10-1 and TRBJ1-3, with TRBD1 matching 7 bases. V dropped 4 bases and J dropped 4; count of bases not matched to a gene: 7. The CDR3 consists of 15 residues. Germline CDR1 reads WNHNN; CDR2 reads SYGVQD (reference sequence). The CDR3 sequence: CASSGNRGSGNTIYF. The CDR3 DNA reads TGCGCCAGCAGTGGGAACAGGGGTTCGGGAAACACCATATATTTT.

V usage is TRBV11-3 and J usage is TRBJ1-1; 7 bases match TRBD1. The CDR3 extends over 18 amino acids. Germline assignment: CDR1 SGHNT and CDR2 YENEEA. V lost 7 bases to trimming and J lost 2 bases; unmatched junction nucleotides: 19. The CDR3 protein is CASMTSYGETGLNTEAFF. The CDR3, as DNA: TGTGCCAGCATGACAAGTTACGGCGAGACAGGGTTAAACACTGAAGCTTTCTTT. Supplemented by reference TRBV11-3 and TRBJ1-1, the full variable domain reads EAGVVQSPRYKIIEKKQPVAFWCNPISGHNTLYWYLQNLGQGPELLIRYENEEAVDDSQLPKDRFSAERLKGVDSTLKIQPAELGDSAVYLCASMTSYGETGLNTEAFFGQGTRLTVV.

The rearrangement joins TRBV29-1 to TRBJ2-7; D is perhaps TRBD2 (6 bases). The V and J ends lost 4 bases and 3 bases respectively, with 10 bases between them. The CDR3 spans 12 residues. Germline-derived CDR1 and CDR2 are SQVTM and ANQGSEA. CDR3 in amino acids: CSVVLGGYEQYF. CDR3 nucleotide sequence: TGCAGCGTTGTATTGGGGGGCTACGAGCAGTACTTC.

The rearrangement links TRBV9 to TRBJ2-7, with TRBD1 identical over 8 bases. The CDR3 is 14 amino acids. V lost 4 bases and J lost 9; bases outside the gene matches: 12. Germline V lookup: CDR1 SGDLS, CDR2 YYNGEE. The CDR3 region is CASSIRTGSEVQYF. CDR3 DNA sequence: TGTGCCAGCAGCATCAGGACAGGGTCGGAGGTGCAGTACTTC.

V usage is TRBV9 and J usage is TRBJ2-1, with 8 positions matching TRBD2. Germline values: CDR1 SGDLS, CDR2 YYNGEE. CDR3 length equals 15 residues. The V gene end was trimmed by 1 base and the J gene end by 1 base; junction bases not matched to a gene: 1. CDR3 DNA sequence: TGTGCCAGCAGCGTAAGCGGGAGATCCTACAATGAGCAGTTCTTC. This encodes CASSVSGRSYNEQFF. Drawing the rest from reference TRBV9 and TRBJ2-1, the complete variable domain is DSGVTQTPKHLITATGQRVTLRCSPRSGDLSVYWYQQSLDQGLQFLIQYYNGEERAKGNILERFSAQQFPDLHSELNLSSLELGDSALYFCASSVSGRSYNEQFFGPGTRLTVL.

V usage is TRBV5-1 and J usage is TRBJ1-1, with TRBD1 matching 8 bases. Trimming cost V 2 bases and J 0 bases; bases outside gene matches: 6. CDR3 length equals 16 residues. The germline gives CDR1 SGHRS, CDR2 YFSETQ. The chain's CDR3 is CASSFDRGRMNTEAFF. DNA of the CDR3: TGCGCCAGCAGCTTTGACAGGGGCCGGATGAACACTGAAGCTTTCTTT.

The genes are TRBV7-2 and TRBJ2-3; TRBD2 matches at 9 bases. Per germline, CDR1 SGHTA and CDR2 FQGNSA. The CDR3 loop spans 16 amino acids. After removal of 2 bases from V and 2 bases from J, the junction contained 5 bases not matched to a gene. CDR3 in amino acids: CASSLIPSGATDTQYF. CDR3 nucleotide sequence: TGTGCCAGCAGCTTAATCCCTAGCGGGGCCACAGATACGCAGTATTTT.

The rearrangement links TRBV6-1 to TRBJ1-2; perhaps TRBD1 as D (6 bases). V was trimmed by 2 bases and J by 4 bases, leaving 11 bases between them. The germline gives CDR1 MNHNS, CDR2 SASEGT. The CDR3 loop spans 14 amino acids. CDR3 protein: CASSERGGRYGYTF. CDR3 nucleotides: TGTGCCAGCAGTGAAAGGGGGGGCCGCTATGGCTACACCTTC.